This TCR beta chain was retrieved from a study of blood T cell repertoires in COVID-19. Overall study context: Samples taken during acute and convalescent COVID-19 were collected in the United States, Italy and Spain. The analysed material was cDNA or gDNA that came from T cells, B-cell-depleted T cells, or PBMCs.

In the study's own analysis: Nucleated cell counts were estimated from reference gene primer amplification. TCRdb keeps only in-frame clones here, not all; method: immunoSEQ multiplex PCR. The DNA gave D and trimming, while V, J and clone size come from that table. The sample shows about 15,000 clones, around 75% of them seen only once. The CDR3 has 13 amino acids. The V and J ends lost 3 bases and 5 bases respectively, with 10 bases between them. The sample holds a few counts of this clone. The V and J genes are TRBV12-3 or TRBV12-4 and TRBJ1-2, with D possibly being TRBD1 (5 bases). The specimen was peripheral blood. The clonotype comes from a man aged 60 to 75 with acute or convalescent COVID-19. CDR3 amino acids: CASSFGGGYGYTF. The CDR3 nucleotides are TGTGCCAGCAGTTTCGGGGGGGGTTATGGCTACACCTTC.